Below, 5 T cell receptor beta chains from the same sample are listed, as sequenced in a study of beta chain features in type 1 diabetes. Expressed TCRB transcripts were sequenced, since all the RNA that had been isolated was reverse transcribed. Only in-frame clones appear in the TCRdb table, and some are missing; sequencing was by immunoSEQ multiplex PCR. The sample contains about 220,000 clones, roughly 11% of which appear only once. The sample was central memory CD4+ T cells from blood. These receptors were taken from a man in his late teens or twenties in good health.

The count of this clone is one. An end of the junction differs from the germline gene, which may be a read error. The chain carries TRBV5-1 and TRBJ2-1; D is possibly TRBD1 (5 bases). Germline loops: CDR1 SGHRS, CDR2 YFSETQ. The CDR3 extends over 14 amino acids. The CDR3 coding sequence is TGCGCCAGCAGCTTGGAAAAGGGTAGGGGTGAGCAGCTCTTC. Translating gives CASSLEKGRGEQLF.

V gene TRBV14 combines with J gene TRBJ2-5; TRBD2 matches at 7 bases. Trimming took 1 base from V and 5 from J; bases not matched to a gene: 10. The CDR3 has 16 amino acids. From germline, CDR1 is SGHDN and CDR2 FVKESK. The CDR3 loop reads CASSQGGRGRKETQYF. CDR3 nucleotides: TGTGCCAGCAGCCAAGGCGGGAGAGGGAGAAAGGAGACCCAGTACTTC.

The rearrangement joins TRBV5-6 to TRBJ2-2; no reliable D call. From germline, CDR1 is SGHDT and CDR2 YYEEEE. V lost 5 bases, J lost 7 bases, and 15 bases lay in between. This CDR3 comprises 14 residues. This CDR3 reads CASRRVREVGELFF. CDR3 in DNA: TGTGCCAGCAGGCGAGTCAGAGAGGTCGGGGAGCTGTTTTTT.

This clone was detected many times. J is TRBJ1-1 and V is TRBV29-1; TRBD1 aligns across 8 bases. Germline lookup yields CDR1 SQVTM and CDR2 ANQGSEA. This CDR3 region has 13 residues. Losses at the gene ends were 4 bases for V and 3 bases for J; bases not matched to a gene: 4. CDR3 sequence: CSVGTGSYTEAFF. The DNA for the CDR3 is TGCAGCGTTGGGACAGGGAGTTACACTGAAGCTTTCTTT.

The CDR3 DNA reads TGTGCCTTACAGGGAACCTACGAGCAGTACTTC. Its protein is CALQGTYEQYF. This chain uses TRBV30 with TRBJ2-7; D possibly corresponds to TRBD1 (6 bases). The CDR3 runs 11 residues. Trimming removed 7 bases at V and 2 bases at J, with 9 bases between. The V gene's germline CDR1 is GTSNPN and CDR2 SVGIG (reference sequence).